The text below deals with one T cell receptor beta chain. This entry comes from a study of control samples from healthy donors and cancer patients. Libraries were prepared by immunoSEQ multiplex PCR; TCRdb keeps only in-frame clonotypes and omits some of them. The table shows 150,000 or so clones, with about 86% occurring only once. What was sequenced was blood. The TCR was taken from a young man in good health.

CDR3 in amino acids: CAWDRFGEPQHF. The CDR3 nucleotides read TGTGCCTGGGACAGGTTTGGGGAGCCCCAGCATTTT. The gene calls are TRBV30 and TRBJ1-5, with D possibly TRBD1 on 6 matching bases. Trimming stripped 5 bases from V and 8 bases from J, with 13 bases between. The CDR3 is 12 residues long. The germline V gene has CDR1 GTSNPN and CDR2 SVGIG (reference sequence).